The rows below give T cell receptor beta chains drawn from one sample of a study of blood T cell repertoires in COVID-19. Some clones are missing from TCRdb's copy, which holds only in-frame ones; the method was immunoSEQ multiplex PCR. The sample has some 70,000 clones, about 80% seen once. Material for sequencing was peripheral blood. Receptors originate from a human donor in a cohort sampled during active COVID-19. Each CDR3 is given with its conserved first and last residue. Each record gives: V gene, D gene, clone size, J gene, CDR3 protein, CDR3 DNA. D genes are given only for firm matches. Size values are once, few and many counts, or a class for expanded clones, and some rows have none.

V: TRBV28; D: TRBD1; size: -; J: TRBJ2-3; CDR3: CASSRPGQGADTQYF; DNA: TGTGCCAGCAGCCGCCCGGGACAGGGGGCAGATACGCAGTATTTT
V: TRBV7-3; D: -; size: -; J: TRBJ1-5; CDR3: CASSLGANQPQHF; DNA: TGTGCCAGCAGCTTAGGGGCCAATCAGCCCCAGCATTTT
V: TRBV13; D: TRBD1; size: few; J: TRBJ1-2; CDR3: CASSQGQGAYYGYTF; DNA: TGTGCCAGCAGCCAAGGACAGGGGGCTTACTATGGCTACACCTTC
V: TRBV7-6; D: -; size: -; J: TRBJ1-1; CDR3: CASSSEAGSYTEAFF; DNA: TGTGCCAGCAGCTCCGAAGCGGGCAGCTACACTGAAGCTTTCTTT
V: TRBV4-2; D: -; size: -; J: TRBJ1-2; CDR3: CASSQDTVNYGYTF; DNA: TGTGCCAGCAGCCAAGATACAGTCAACTATGGCTACACCTTC
V: TRBV4-3; D: -; size: -; J: TRBJ2-1; CDR3: CASSPVSGESYNEQFF; DNA: TGCGCCAGCAGCCCCGTCTCAGGGGAATCCTACAATGAGCAGTTCTTC
V: TRBV10-3; D: TRBD1; size: -; J: TRBJ2-3; CDR3: CAISGRDRDLDTQYF; DNA: TGTGCCATCAGTGGCCGGGACAGGGATTTAGATACGCAGTATTTT
V: TRBV2; D: TRBD1; size: -; J: TRBJ1-1; CDR3: CASIGQGGTEAFF; DNA: TGTGCCAGCATCGGACAGGGTGGCACTGAAGCTTTCTTT
V: TRBV5-5; D: -; size: -; J: TRBJ2-7; CDR3: CASSLAGATSYEQYF; DNA: TGTGCCAGCAGCTTGGCAGGGGCGACGAGTTACGAGCAGTACTTC
V: TRBV10-3; D: TRBD1; size: -; J: TRBJ1-2; CDR3: CAIRKTGFYGYTF; DNA: TGTGCCATCAGAAAGACAGGGTTCTATGGCTACACCTTC
V: TRBV3-1/TRBV3-2; D: TRBD2; size: -; J: TRBJ2-5; CDR3: CASSQLSGRIIETQYF; DNA: TGTGCCAGCAGCCAGCTGAGCGGGAGGATAATAGAGACCCAGTACTTC
V: TRBV7-8; D: -; size: -; J: TRBJ1-5; CDR3: CASSLGGGDQPQHF; DNA: TGTGCCAGCAGCTTAGGCGGGGGCGATCAGCCCCAGCATTTT
V: TRBV3-1/TRBV3-2; D: -; size: -; J: TRBJ1-3; CDR3: CASSTPGRLSGNTIYF; DNA: TGTGCCAGCAGCACACCGGGGAGGCTCTCTGGAAACACCATATATTTT
V: TRBV2; D: TRBD2; size: -; J: TRBJ2-7; CDR3: CASRLSGGGYEQYF; DNA: TGTGCCAGCAGGCTTAGCGGGGGCGGATACGAGCAGTACTTC
V: TRBV2; D: -; size: -; J: TRBJ2-5; CDR3: CASRYRAEETQYF; DNA: TGTGCCAGCAGGTACAGGGCCGAAGAGACCCAGTACTTC
V: TRBV19; D: -; size: -; J: TRBJ1-1; CDR3: CASSISQGNTEAFF; DNA: TGTGCCAGTAGTATAAGTCAGGGGAACACTGAAGCTTTCTTT
V: TRBV5-1; D: TRBD1; size: -; J: TRBJ1-3; CDR3: CASSSDRPGNTIYF; DNA: TGCGCCAGCAGCTCGGACAGGCCTGGAAACACCATATATTTT
V: TRBV28; D: -; size: -; J: TRBJ2-2; CDR3: CASTQGTGELFF; DNA: TGTGCCAGCACCCAGGGCACCGGGGAGCTGTTTTTT
V: TRBV7-7; D: TRBD2; size: once; J: TRBJ2-5; CDR3: CASSASGKETQYF; DNA: TGTGCTAGCAGCGCTAGCGGGAAAGAGACCCAGTACTTC
V: TRBV5-1; D: TRBD2; size: few; J: TRBJ2-3; CDR3: CASSLLLAGGSDTQYF; DNA: TGCGCCAGCAGCTTGTTGCTAGCGGGAGGTTCAGATACGCAGTATTTT
V: TRBV27; D: TRBD1; size: -; J: TRBJ1-2; CDR3: CASSFGGKQGVYGYTF; DNA: TGTGCCAGCAGTTTTGGGGGAAAACAGGGGGTCTATGGCTACACCTTC
V: TRBV6-5; D: -; size: -; J: TRBJ2-6; CDR3: CASSRRSSGANVLTF; DNA: TGTGCCAGCAGCCGACGGAGCTCTGGGGCCAACGTCCTGACTTTC
V: TRBV7-2; D: -; size: -; J: TRBJ1-1; CDR3: CASSLEGGANTEAFF; DNA: TGTGCCAGCAGCTTAGAAGGAGGGGCTAACACTGAAGCTTTCTTT
V: TRBV18; D: -; size: -; J: TRBJ1-5; CDR3: CASSPQAQGNQPQHF; DNA: TGTGCCAGCTCACCACAGGCCCAGGGCAATCAGCCCCAGCATTTT
V: TRBV6-5; D: -; size: -; J: TRBJ1-3; CDR3: CASRNPPGVGNTIYF; DNA: TGTGCCAGCAGAAACCCCCCCGGGGTCGGGAACACCATATATTTT
V: TRBV3-1/TRBV3-2; D: TRBD1; size: -; J: TRBJ2-7; CDR3: CASSQVVQGGSYEQYF; DNA: TGTGCCAGCAGCCAAGTGGTACAGGGGGGCTCCTACGAGCAGTACTTC
V: TRBV5-1; D: -; size: -; J: TRBJ2-1; CDR3: CASSTMTGRNEQFF; DNA: TGCGCCAGCAGCACCATGACAGGACGGAATGAGCAGTTCTTC
V: TRBV28; D: -; size: -; J: TRBJ2-1; CDR3: CASSLRKRMSNEQFF; DNA: TGTGCCAGCAGTTTAAGAAAGCGGATGAGCAATGAGCAGTTCTTC
V: TRBV6-5; D: TRBD1; size: few; J: TRBJ1-5; CDR3: CASKGQGGNQPQHF; DNA: TGTGCCAGCAAAGGACAGGGGGGCAATCAGCCCCAGCATTTT
V: TRBV28; D: TRBD2; size: once; J: TRBJ2-1; CDR3: CASSSPGGLMHEQFF; DNA: TGTGCCAGCAGTTCCCCCGGGGGGTTGATGCATGAGCAGTTCTTC
V: TRBV30; D: -; size: -; J: TRBJ1-4; CDR3: CAWSVGVATNEKLFF; DNA: TGTGCCTGGAGTGTCGGAGTTGCAACTAATGAAAAACTGTTTTTT
V: TRBV16; D: -; size: -; J: TRBJ1-2; CDR3: CASSQLHRVGYTF; DNA: TGTGCCAGCAGCCAGCTACACAGGGTCGGCTACACCTTC
V: TRBV7-9; D: -; size: -; J: TRBJ2-2; CDR3: CASSPQGNRANGELFF; DNA: TGTGCCAGCAGCCCGCAGGGGAACAGGGCCAACGGGGAGCTGTTTTTT
V: TRBV10-3; D: TRBD2; size: -; J: TRBJ2-1; CDR3: CATRGRLDNEQFF; DNA: TGTGCCACCCGCGGGAGGCTTGACAATGAGCAGTTCTTC
V: TRBV25-1; D: TRBD1; size: -; J: TRBJ1-5; CDR3: CASSESGGIQPQHF; DNA: TGTGCCAGCAGTGAATCAGGGGGCATTCAGCCCCAGCATTTT
V: TRBV7-9; D: TRBD1; size: -; J: TRBJ1-1; CDR3: CASSLDDRGMNTEAFF; DNA: TGTGCCAGCAGCTTAGACGACAGGGGAATGAACACTGAAGCTTTCTTT
V: TRBV6-5; D: -; size: -; J: TRBJ1-2; CDR3: CASRPTALEGGYTF; DNA: TGTGCCAGCAGACCGACAGCCCTGGAGGGTGGCTACACCTTC
V: TRBV20-1; D: TRBD1; size: -; J: TRBJ1-4; CDR3: CSASKAGTVNEKLFF; DNA: TGCAGTGCTAGTAAGGCCGGGACAGTCAATGAAAAACTGTTTTTT
V: TRBV7-8; D: TRBD2; size: few; J: TRBJ2-5; CDR3: CVIGAGVPGETQYF; DNA: TGTGTAATCGGAGCGGGGGTCCCGGGAGAGACCCAGTACTTC
V: TRBV19; D: -; size: -; J: TRBJ1-5; CDR3: CASRPSGGNQPQHF; DNA: TGTGCCAGTAGACCCTCGGGGGGAAATCAGCCCCAGCATTTT
V: TRBV19; D: TRBD2; size: -; J: TRBJ2-3; CDR3: CASSTSPRGLAWDTQYF; DNA: TGTGCCAGTAGTACCTCTCCTCGCGGACTAGCATGGGATACGCAGTATTTT
V: TRBV11-2; D: -; size: -; J: TRBJ2-5; CDR3: CASSLGRVETQYF; DNA: TGTGCCAGCAGCTTAGGGCGGGTGGAGACCCAGTACTTC
V: TRBV6-6; D: -; size: -; J: TRBJ2-7; CDR3: CASSLRGIHEQYF; DNA: TGTGCCAGCAGCCTCAGGGGAATCCACGAGCAGTACTTC
V: TRBV7-2; D: TRBD1; size: -; J: TRBJ2-7; CDR3: CASSRGTESYEQYF; DNA: TGTGCCAGCAGCAGAGGGACAGAATCCTACGAGCAGTACTTC
V: TRBV6-5; D: -; size: -; J: TRBJ1-3; CDR3: CASSYRDTSGNTIYF; DNA: TGTGCCAGCAGTTATCGGGACACCTCTGGAAACACCATATATTTT